This T cell receptor (beta chain) was documented in a study of T cell clonality in common variable immunodeficiency. Reduced serum IgG, IgA and/or IgM plus specific antibody deficiency defined CVID. Aged about 9 to 64 years, CVID subjects averaged approximately 36 years old. All CVID subjects were on immunoglobulin replacement for at least one year. V lost 4 bases and J lost 5, with 12 bases in between. Per germline, CDR1 KGHSH and CDR2 LQKENI. The CDR3 runs 14 residues. General study points: What drives increased CVID clonality needs T cell subpopulation sequencing. Reportedly, TCR beta sequences from common variable immunodeficiency showed fewer deletions and N-nucleotide insertions.

Repertoires were generated with immunoSEQ multiplex PCR, while TCRdb's copy carries only in-frame clones and drops some. The table gives more than 6,500 clones; the top ten clones make up 3.5% to 4.5% of it. This clone shows up as medium-sized by frequency. Its antigen is currently unknown. The observed sequence ends 3 residues before the CDR3 terminus, with the missing tail filled in from the germline J gene. The sequence derives from a human donor with common variable immunodeficiency. This chain connects TRBV18 to TRBJ2-1, with a weak D call TRBD2 (6 bases). The material sequenced was peripheral blood mononuclear cells. The CDR3 here is CASSRRGDDNEQFF. CDR3 DNA, as far as it was read: TGTGCCAGCTCACGCCGCGGGGACGACAATGAG.